Listed below are T cell receptor beta chains from one sample, sequenced in a study of T cell responses to AZD1222 COVID-19 vaccine. TCRdb keeps only in-frame clones here, not all; method: immunoSEQ multiplex PCR. The sample shows roughly 93,000 clones, around nine tenths of them seen only once. Source: peripheral blood, taken on day 0 of MenACWY control vaccination. The receptors shown here come from an adult in good health. The CDR3 runs from the conserved cysteine through the conserved F or W. D genes are given only for firm matches. Not every row has a clone size; where given, it reads once, few, many or a size class.

J,size,D,V,CDR3,DNA
TRBJ1-1,NA,NA,TRBV27,CASSFQGRAEAFF,TGTGCCAGCAGTTTTCAGGGGAGGGCTGAAGCTTTCTTT
TRBJ2-1,NA,NA,TRBV19,CASSLGRFSYNEQFF,TGTGCCAGTAGTCTGGGCAGATTTTCCTACAATGAGCAGTTCTTC
TRBJ1-4,NA,NA,TRBV9,CASSASGQPEKLFF,TGTGCCAGCAGCGCCTCCGGGCAGCCTGAAAAACTGTTTTTT
TRBJ1-2,NA,NA,TRBV21-1,CASSKGSSSYGYTF,TGTGCCAGCAGCAAAGGTTCCTCCTCCTATGGCTACACCTTC
TRBJ2-2,NA,NA,TRBV3-1/TRBV3-2,CASSQDTRATGELFF,TGTGCCAGCAGCCAAGATACCAGGGCCACCGGGGAGCTGTTTTTT
TRBJ1-1,NA,NA,TRBV5-4,CASSLNEGLSSEAFF,TGTGCCAGCAGCTTGAATGAGGGGTTGAGCTCGGAAGCTTTCTTT
TRBJ1-5,NA,NA,TRBV7-9,CASSFGPSTDSNQPQHF,TGTGCCAGCAGCTTCGGTCCTAGCACGGATAGCAATCAGCCCCAGCATTTT
TRBJ1-3,NA,NA,TRBV7-9,CASSLESVSGNTIYF,TGTGCCAGCAGCTTAGAATCTGTCTCTGGAAACACCATATATTTT
TRBJ1-5,NA,NA,TRBV12-5,CASVRTDYSNQPQHF,TGTGCTAGTGTCCGGACAGACTATAGCAATCAGCCCCAGCATTTT
TRBJ1-1,NA,NA,TRBV9,CASSGGWQNTEAFF,TGTGCCAGCAGCGGGGGATGGCAGAACACTGAAGCTTTCTTT
TRBJ1-5,NA,NA,TRBV29-1,CSVAGRGNQPQHF,TGCAGCGTTGCTGGCAGGGGAAATCAGCCCCAGCATTTT
TRBJ2-2,few,TRBD1,TRBV25-1,CASSGTGDTGELFF,TGTGCCAGCAGTGGGACAGGGGACACCGGGGAGCTGTTTTTT
TRBJ1-5,once,NA,TRBV11-3,CASSLDRGQPQHF,TGTGCCAGCAGCTTAGATCGGGGTCAGCCCCAGCATTTT
TRBJ1-6,NA,NA,TRBV28,CASSLRGQGNSPLHF,TGTGCCAGCAGTTTACGGGGCCAGGGGAATTCACCCCTCCACTTT
TRBJ1-1,NA,NA,TRBV6-2/TRBV6-3,CASSYSETEAFF,TGTGCCAGCAGTTACAGTGAGACTGAAGCTTTCTTT
TRBJ1-2,NA,NA,TRBV7-3,CASSLTPYYGYTF,TGTGCCAGCAGCCTGACACCGTACTATGGCTACACCTTC
TRBJ2-3,NA,TRBD2,TRBV7-9,CASSLEGTTPDTQYF,TGTGCCAGCAGCTTAGAGGGGACTACCCCAGATACGCAGTATTTT
TRBJ1-6,NA,NA,TRBV7-2,CASSLGSRGFSYNSPLHF,TGTGCCAGCAGCTTAGGTTCTAGGGGGTTCTCCTATAATTCACCCCTCCACTTT
TRBJ1-5,NA,TRBD1,TRBV9,CASSSGQGAFQPQHF,TGTGCCAGCAGCTCGGGACAGGGGGCTTTTCAGCCCCAGCATTTT
TRBJ2-7,NA,NA,TRBV7-2,CASSLDPGGYEQYF,TGTGCCAGCAGCTTAGATCCAGGGGGGTACGAGCAGTACTTC
TRBJ2-2,NA,TRBD2,TRBV7-2,CASSLLVGTSGTGELFF,TGTGCCAGCAGCTTATTAGTCGGGACTAGTGGCACCGGGGAGCTGTTTTTT
TRBJ2-2,NA,TRBD1,TRBV29-1,CSVEVEGQGTGELFF,TGCAGCGTTGAAGTTGAGGGACAGGGGACCGGGGAGCTGTTTTTT
TRBJ1-1,NA,TRBD1,TRBV7-2,CASSPHMTGGTEAFF,TGTGCCAGCAGCCCGCATATGACAGGGGGCACTGAAGCTTTCTTT
TRBJ1-1,NA,TRBD1,TRBV5-4,CASNPDRANTEAFF,TGTGCCAGCAACCCGGACAGGGCGAACACTGAAGCTTTCTTT
TRBJ2-1,NA,TRBD2,TRBV29-1,CSVALASNEQFF,TGCAGCGTAGCACTAGCGTCCAATGAGCAGTTCTTC
TRBJ2-7,NA,NA,TRBV7-8,CASSPNLYEQYF,TGTGCCAGCAGCCCAAATCTCTACGAGCAGTACTTC
TRBJ2-3,once,TRBD2,TRBV7-2,CASSTAASGTTISRDTQYF,TGTGCCAGCAGCACGGCCGCATCCGGGACTACCATCTCTCGAGATACGCAGTATTTT
TRBJ2-1,NA,TRBD2,TRBV5-4,CASSRSSGGANEQFF,TGTGCCAGCAGTCGCTCTAGCGGGGGGGCGAATGAGCAGTTCTTC
TRBJ1-5,NA,TRBD1,TRBV19,CASKAMGTVGQPQHF,TGTGCCAGTAAAGCCATGGGGACAGTCGGACAGCCCCAGCATTTT
TRBJ2-3,NA,TRBD1,TRBV11-1,CASSNRGMGDTQYF,TGTGCCAGCAGCAACAGGGGGATGGGAGATACGCAGTATTTT
TRBJ1-2,NA,NA,TRBV9,CASSGGNPNYGYTF,TGTGCCAGCAGCGGGGGTAACCCCAACTATGGCTACACCTTC
TRBJ2-2,NA,TRBD2,TRBV18,CASSPPASGGSGELFF,TGTGCCAGCTCACCACCTGCTAGCGGGGGATCCGGGGAGCTGTTTTTT
TRBJ2-5,NA,NA,TRBV5-1,CASSSGPGGGKETQYF,TGCGCCAGCAGCTCTGGGCCTGGTGGAGGGAAAGAGACCCAGTACTTC
TRBJ2-3,NA,TRBD2,TRBV5-6,CASSLTSGATDTQYF,TGTGCCAGCAGCCTGACTAGCGGGGCCACAGATACGCAGTATTTT
TRBJ1-3,NA,NA,TRBV19,CASSMAQAARNTIYF,TGTGCCAGTAGTATGGCACAGGCGGCCCGAAACACCATATATTTT
TRBJ2-7,NA,TRBD1,TRBV6-5,CASRDRIYEQYF,TGTGCCAGCCGGGACAGAATCTACGAGCAGTACTTC
TRBJ1-1,NA,NA,TRBV6-5,CASSYSTNADTEAFF,TGTGCCAGCAGTTACTCGACCAATGCGGACACTGAAGCTTTCTTT
TRBJ1-6,NA,NA,TRBV7-2,CASRLGFGGGVGSPLHF,TGTGCCAGCAGGTTAGGATTCGGCGGGGGCGTAGGTTCACCCCTCCACTTT
TRBJ1-2,NA,NA,TRBV4-1,CASSQGAGGRLYGYTF,TGCGCCAGCAGCCAAGGTGCGGGGGGGCGTTTGTATGGCTACACCTTC
TRBJ2-3,once,TRBD2,TRBV3-1/TRBV3-2,CASSQAPTSGGADTQYF,TGTGCCAGCAGCCAAGCCCCCACTAGCGGGGGGGCTGATACGCAGTATTTT
TRBJ2-4,NA,NA,TRBV7-3,CASSFGGAGIQYF,TGTGCCAGCAGCTTTGGGGGTGCGGGCATTCAGTACTTC
TRBJ2-3,NA,TRBD2,TRBV24-1,CATSDYGGGTDTQYF,TGTGCCACCAGTGATTACGGCGGGGGAACAGATACGCAGTATTTT
TRBJ1-3,NA,NA,TRBV4-2,CASSQENRRHSSGNTIYF,TGTGCCAGCAGCCAAGAGAACCGCAGGCATAGCTCTGGAAACACCATATATTTT
TRBJ2-3,NA,NA,TRBV30,CAWSPGVATDTQYF,TGTGCCTGGAGCCCCGGGGTAGCGACAGATACGCAGTATTTT
TRBJ2-7,NA,NA,TRBV5-1,CASSLAGPPYEQYF,TGCGCCAGCAGCTTGGCCGGGCCCCCCTACGAGCAGTACTTC
TRBJ2-1,NA,TRBD2,TRBV4-3,CASSRAGVEQFF,TGCGCCAGCAGCCGCGCGGGGGTCGAGCAGTTCTTC
TRBJ2-7,once,TRBD1,TRBV9,CASSVGGTGSHEQYF,TGTGCCAGCAGCGTAGGTGGGACAGGGTCCCACGAGCAGTACTTC
TRBJ2-7,NA,TRBD2,TRBV5-1,CASSLGNSGGSHEQYF,TGCGCCAGCAGCTTAGGCAATAGCGGGGGCAGCCACGAGCAGTACTTC
TRBJ1-2,NA,TRBD1,TRBV2,CASSVAQGNDGYTF,TGTGCCAGCAGTGTAGCACAGGGGAATGATGGCTACACCTTC
TRBJ2-7,NA,TRBD2,TRBV4-3,CASSQGPGLAGGLYEQYF,TGCGCCAGCAGCCAAGGTCCGGGACTAGCGGGGGGGTTGTACGAGCAGTACTTC
TRBJ2-7,NA,NA,TRBV7-9,CASIKEGGISYEQYF,TGTGCCAGCATCAAGGAGGGGGGAATCTCCTACGAGCAGTACTTC
TRBJ2-7,NA,NA,TRBV5-1,CASSDLPGATYEQYF,TGCGCCAGCAGCGACCTACCCGGGGCTACCTACGAGCAGTACTTC
TRBJ2-1,NA,NA,TRBV29-1,CSVEGTGPSYNEQFF,TGCAGCGTTGAAGGAACAGGACCTTCCTACAATGAGCAGTTCTTC
TRBJ1-1,NA,NA,TRBV7-9,CASSFQGTEAFF,TGTGCCAGCAGCTTTCAAGGGACTGAAGCTTTCTTT
TRBJ2-1,NA,NA,TRBV10-1,CASSPYEQFF,TGCGCCAGCAGCCCCTATGAGCAGTTCTTC
TRBJ1-6,NA,NA,TRBV28,CASSLSGNNSPLHF,TGTGCCAGCAGTTTAAGTGGGAATAATTCACCCCTCCACTTT
TRBJ1-2,once,NA,TRBV4-3,CASSQENRGHRAYGYTF,TGCGCCAGCAGCCAAGAGAATCGAGGACACAGGGCCTATGGCTACACCTTC
TRBJ1-2,NA,TRBD1,TRBV6-5,CASRRDSVDYGYTF,TGTGCCAGCAGGCGGGACAGTGTTGACTATGGCTACACCTTC